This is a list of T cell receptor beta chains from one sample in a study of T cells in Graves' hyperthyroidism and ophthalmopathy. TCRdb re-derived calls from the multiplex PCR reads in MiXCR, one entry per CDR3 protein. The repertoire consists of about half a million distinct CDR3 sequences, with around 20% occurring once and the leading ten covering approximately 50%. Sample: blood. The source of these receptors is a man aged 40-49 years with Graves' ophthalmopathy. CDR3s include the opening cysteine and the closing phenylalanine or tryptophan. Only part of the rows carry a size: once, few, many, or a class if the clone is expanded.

CATSDAAGTGDNQPQHF many TRBV24-1
CAATPGTGYGYTF . TRBV6-1
CASSVGLDPYEQYF many TRBV9
CASSERDRVGASGGYTF many TRBV2
CSVTGGNYGYTF . TRBV20-1
CSARGAGTMPDTQYF many TRBV20-1
CASSVRTGYEQYF many TRBV6-2/TRBV6-3
CASSPRLGTGELFF many TRBV7-8
CASSITTSRDTGELFF few TRBV5-1
CASGNAGIANEKLFF . TRBV9
CASSLLRLDSPLHF few TRBV11-2
CASSFGASGGYGYTF few TRBV6-1
CASSYERGVYNEQFF few TRBV6-2/TRBV6-3
CAISELRRHRIKDEQFF many TRBV10-3
CSVDILAQRQEETQYF few TRBV29-1
CAWIGLAGGPDTQYF . TRBV30
CASSKYGTGTYEQYF . TRBV6-1